This passage covers 13 T cell receptor delta chains from one sample sequenced in a study of gamma-delta T cells after stem cell transplantation. TCRdb re-called the RT-PCR reads via CATT. The repertoire holds more than 1,100 delta-chain clones, with under 2.5% as singletons. The sequenced sample was gamma-delta T cells. Receptors were obtained from a human donor. It is not recorded whose cells these are; they may come from a transplant donor.

By sample share, this clone is medium-sized (0.01 to 0.1%). The likely explanation is a read error, given a far larger clone one base away. The chain links TRDV2 to TRDJ1; 7 bases map to TRDD3. Losses at the gene ends were 3 bases for V and 0 bases for J; bases not matched to a gene: 12. This CDR3 has 17 amino acids. Germline lookup yields CDR1 GEAIGNYY and CDR2 EKD. As DNA, the CDR3 is TGTGCCTGTGACCCCGCCGCGGGGGATTCGTACACCGATAAACTCATCTTT. Its translation: CACDPAAGDSYTDKLIF.

The table lists this clone with a few counts. A far larger clone is one base from this, pointing to a likely read error. Other DNA sequences of this sample code for an identical CDR3. V gene TRDV2 combines with J gene TRDJ1; no definite D call. Trimming shortened V by 0 bases and J by 4 bases, and 5 bases separated the two germline ends. The V gene's germline CDR1 is GEAIGNYY and CDR2 EKD. The CDR3 length is 12 residues. The CDR3 region is CACDTALDKLIF. The CDR3 nucleotides read TGTGCCTGTGACACCGCACTCGATAAACTCATCTTT.

This clone has just a few counts. It differs at one base from a far larger clone, so likely a read error. The same CDR3 can be traced to other DNA sequences in this sample. The chain joins TRDV2 to TRDJ3; 9 bases are a match to TRDD3. There are 21 residues in the CDR3. V shed 1 base, J shed 0 bases, and the junction held 12 bases outside the gene matches. Germline V gene sequence: CDR1 GEAIGNYY, CDR2 EKD. The chain's CDR3 is CACDTSVLLGDNSWDTRQMFF. The CDR3 region has the DNA TGTGCCTGTGACACTAGTGTTCTACTGGGGGACAACTCCTGGGACACCCGACAGATGTTTTTC.

A remark on this clone: A read error is the likely source, as a far larger clone sits one nucleotide away. The sample carries other DNA sequences with the same CDR3. The chain uses TRDV2 and TRDJ3; D is possibly TRDD3 (5 bases). The germline gives CDR1 GEAIGNYY, CDR2 EKD. The CDR3 spans 19 residues. The CDR3 DNA reads TGTGCCTGTGACACGACCGGGGGCTACCTCTCCTGGGACACCCGCCAGATGTTTTTC. Translating it yields CACDTTGGYLSWDTRQMFF.

As to this clone: TCRdb lists the protein of a much larger clone for this DNA, which differs at residue 8, so this is likely a read error; the protein given here is translated from the DNA itself. The chain uses TRDV2 and TRDJ3, with TRDD3 identical over 7 bases. This CDR3 is built from 20 residues. V lost 3 bases and J lost 0; bases outside the gene matches: 13. Germline CDR1 is GEAIGNYY and CDR2 is EKD. The CDR3 coding sequence is TGTGCCTGTGACTCCCCTACTAGGGGATATCTCTCCTGGGACACCCGACAGATGTTTTTC. Its protein is CACDSPTRGYLSWDTRQMFF.

This clone has a handful of counts. A single base is all that separates this from a far larger clone, so a read error is likely. In the same sample, other DNA sequences code for this CDR3. V and J are TRAV29/DV5 and TRDJ1, with D maybe TRDD2 (5 bases). From germline, CDR1 is NSMFDY and CDR2 ISSIKDK. This CDR3 contains 19 residues. CDR3 DNA sequence: TGCGCAGCAAGCGCGCGGGACCTACATGCATGGGCTTACACCGATAAACTCATCTTT. It yields the protein CAASARDLHAWAYTDKLIF.

This clone was seen many times. The V and J genes are TRDV1 and TRDJ1; 12 bases fit TRDD3. Trimming cost V 5 bases and J 3 bases; bases outside gene matches: 16. Germline-derived CDR1 and CDR2 are TSWWSYY and QGS. CDR3 length: 19 residues. DNA for the CDR3: TGTGCTCTTGGGACCCAGTACTGGGGGATACCTACATGGCCCGATAAACTCATCTTT. Translating gives CALGTQYWGIPTWPDKLIF.

As for this clone: This likely came from a read error, as a far larger clone is one base away. V is TRDV2 and J is TRDJ1, with 9 bases matching TRDD3. The germline gives CDR1 GEAIGNYY, CDR2 EKD. The CDR3 sequence is 15 residues long. The CDR3, as DNA: TGTGCCTGTGACGAACTCTGGGGGATTCAAAATAAACCCATCTTT. It specifies CACDELWGIQNKPIF.

Regarding this clone: A much larger clonotype is one base distant, so this may be a read error. This chain joins TRDV1 and TRDJ1; 10 bases line up with TRDD3. The CDR3 spans 19 residues. Per the germline V gene, CDR1 is TSWWSYY and CDR2 is QGS. The CDR3 protein is CALGERPRFSVLGDWGLTF. In DNA, the CDR3 is TGTGCTCTTGGGGAAAGGCCCCGATTCTCCGTACTGGGGGATTGGGGGCTCACCTTT.

This clone has just a few counts. A far larger clone is only one base removed, so a read error is likely. The chain is built from TRDV3 and TRDJ1, with TRDD3 matching over 7 bases. The V gene's germline CDR1 is TVYSNPD and CDR2 GDNSRS (reference sequence). This CDR3 has 16 residues. Here the CDR3 DNA reads TGTGCCTTTATTAGCTGGGGGGACATCCTCACCGATGAACTCATCTTT. It is translated as CAFISWGDILTDELIF.

Of note for this clone: A much larger clone sits a single nucleotide away, making a read error possible. The chain has TRDV2 and TRDJ1, with TRDD3 matching 9 bases. The CDR3 sequence is 19 residues long. Germline V CDR1 and CDR2: GEAIGNYY, EKD. Unmatched junction bases numbered 16, after V lost 0 bases and J lost 3 bases. CDR3 nucleotides: TGTGCCTGTGACACCGTTGGGTCTTCTGGGGGATTGCACGCCGATAAACTCATCTTT. Translating it yields CACDTVGSSGGLHADKLIF.

There are a few counts of this clone. This likely reflects a read error, since a far larger clone is one base away. V and J are TRDV1 and TRDJ1; 9 bases are a match to TRDD3. With 9 bases clipped from V and 6 bases from J, the junction kept 29 bases outside the gene matches. The germline gives CDR1 TSWWSYY, CDR2 QGS. The CDR3 runs 20 residues. CDR3 residues: CALRPSFTMWGIWWKNKLIF. DNA of the CDR3: TGTGCTCTCCGACCTTCCTTCACTATGTGGGGGATATGGTGGAAAAATAAACTCATCTTT.

Of note for this clone: With only one base between it and a far larger clone, this is likely a read error. The chain employs TRDV2 and TRDJ1; 12 bases map to TRDD3. The germline V gene has CDR1 GEAIGNYY and CDR2 EKD. The CDR3 spans 16 residues. The CDR3 bases are TGTGCCCGTGAAAGACTGGGGGATACCTACACCGATAAACTCATCTTT. Encoded protein: CARERLGDTYTDKLIF.